The entry below gives a single T cell receptor beta chain sequence along with its context. The antigen is not known. This specimen comes from a study of graft-versus-host responses after intestinal transplantation. General observations from the study: Within allografts, high graft-versus-host to host-versus-graft clonal ratios were seen among patients with graft-donor T cell macrochimerism. GvH clones surfaced in recipient marrow, some emerging earlier in ileum or blood.

The table came from immunoSEQ multiplex PCR; TCRdb's copy has only in-frame clones and leaves some out. The sample shows approximately 89,000 clones, about 93% of them seen only once. Trimming shortened V by 5 bases and J by 4 bases, and 8 bases separated the two germline ends. Germline V gives CDR1 SSHAT, CDR2 FNYEAQ (reference sequence). The CDR3 sequence is 13 residues long. The TCR was taken from a human donor who received an intestinal transplant. V gene TRBV7-7 combines with J gene TRBJ2-2, with D uncertain. The material sequenced was unstimulated CD4+ T cells sorted from spleen or lymph node cells, taken before intestinal transplant. The CDR3 bases are TGTGCCAGCAGCCCATCCCCCACCGGGGAGCTGTTTTTT. This translates into CASSPSPTGELFF.